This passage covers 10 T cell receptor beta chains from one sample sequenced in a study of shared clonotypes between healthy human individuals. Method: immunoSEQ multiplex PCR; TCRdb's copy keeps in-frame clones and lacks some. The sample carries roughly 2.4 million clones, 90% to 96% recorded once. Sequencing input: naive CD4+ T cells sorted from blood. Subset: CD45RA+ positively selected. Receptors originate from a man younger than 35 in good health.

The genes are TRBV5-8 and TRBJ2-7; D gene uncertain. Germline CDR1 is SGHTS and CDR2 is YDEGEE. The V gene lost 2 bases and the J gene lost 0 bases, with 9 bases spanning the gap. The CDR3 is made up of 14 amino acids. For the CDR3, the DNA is TGTGCCAGCAGCTTTGATCGGAGCTCCTACGAGCAGTACTTC. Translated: CASSFDRSSYEQYF.

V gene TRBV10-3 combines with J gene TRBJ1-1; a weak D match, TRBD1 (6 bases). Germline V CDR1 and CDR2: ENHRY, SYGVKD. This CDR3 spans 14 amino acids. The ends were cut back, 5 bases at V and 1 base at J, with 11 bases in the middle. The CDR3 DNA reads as TGTGCCATCAGTAACGGACAGACGAACACTGAAGCTTTCTTT. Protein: CAISNGQTNTEAFF.

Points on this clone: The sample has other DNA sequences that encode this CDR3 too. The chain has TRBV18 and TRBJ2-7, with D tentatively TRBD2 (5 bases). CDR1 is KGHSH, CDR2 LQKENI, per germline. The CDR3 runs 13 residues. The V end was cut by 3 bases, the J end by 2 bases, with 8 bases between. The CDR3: CASSPPGTYEQYF. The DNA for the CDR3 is TGTGCCAGCTCACCGCCCGGGACCTACGAGCAGTACTTC.

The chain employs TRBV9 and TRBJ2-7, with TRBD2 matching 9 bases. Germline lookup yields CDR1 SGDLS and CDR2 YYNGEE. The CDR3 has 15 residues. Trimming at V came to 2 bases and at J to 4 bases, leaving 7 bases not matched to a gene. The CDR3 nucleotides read TGTGCCAGCAGCGTTTCCGGGACTAGCCCGTACGAGCAGTACTTC. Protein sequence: CASSVSGTSPYEQYF.

This CDR3 is CAISQVVSEKLFF. In DNA, the CDR3 is TGTGCCATCAGCCAAGTAGTAAGTGAAAAACTGTTTTTT. The gene calls are TRBV10-3 and TRBJ1-4; D not certain. This CDR3 is built from 13 residues. V gave up 6 bases and J gave up 7 bases, with 12 bases separating them. Germline V CDR1 and CDR2: ENHRY, SYGVKD.

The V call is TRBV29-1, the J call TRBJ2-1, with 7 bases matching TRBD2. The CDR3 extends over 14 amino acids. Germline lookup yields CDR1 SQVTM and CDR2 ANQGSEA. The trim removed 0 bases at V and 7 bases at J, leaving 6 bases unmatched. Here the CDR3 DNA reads TGCAGCGTTGAAGATCTTAGGGGAGGGAATGAGCAGTTCTTC. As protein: CSVEDLRGGNEQFF.

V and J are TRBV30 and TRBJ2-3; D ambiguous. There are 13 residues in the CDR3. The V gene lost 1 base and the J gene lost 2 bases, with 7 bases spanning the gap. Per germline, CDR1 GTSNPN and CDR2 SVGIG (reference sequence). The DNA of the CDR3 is TGTGCCTGGAGTGCCGAGAACACAGATACGCAGTATTTT. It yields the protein CAWSAENTDTQYF.

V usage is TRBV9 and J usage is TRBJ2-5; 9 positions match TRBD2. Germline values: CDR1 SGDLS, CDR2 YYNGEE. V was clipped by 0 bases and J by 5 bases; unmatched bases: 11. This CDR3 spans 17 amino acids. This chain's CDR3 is CASSVGASGVMGETQYF. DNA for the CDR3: TGTGCCAGCAGCGTAGGGGCTAGCGGGGTCATGGGGGAGACCCAGTACTTC.

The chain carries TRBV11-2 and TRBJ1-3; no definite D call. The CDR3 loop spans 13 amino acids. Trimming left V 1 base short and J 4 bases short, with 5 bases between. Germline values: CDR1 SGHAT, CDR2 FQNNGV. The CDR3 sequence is CASSLASGNTIYF. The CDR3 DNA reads TGTGCCAGCAGCTTAGCCTCCGGAAACACCATATATTTT.

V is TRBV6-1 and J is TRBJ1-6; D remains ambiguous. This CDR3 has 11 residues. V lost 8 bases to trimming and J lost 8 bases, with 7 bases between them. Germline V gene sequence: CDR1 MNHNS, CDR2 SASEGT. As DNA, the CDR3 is TGTGCCAGCGTCGGGGATTCACCCCTCCACTTT. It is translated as CASVGDSPLHF.